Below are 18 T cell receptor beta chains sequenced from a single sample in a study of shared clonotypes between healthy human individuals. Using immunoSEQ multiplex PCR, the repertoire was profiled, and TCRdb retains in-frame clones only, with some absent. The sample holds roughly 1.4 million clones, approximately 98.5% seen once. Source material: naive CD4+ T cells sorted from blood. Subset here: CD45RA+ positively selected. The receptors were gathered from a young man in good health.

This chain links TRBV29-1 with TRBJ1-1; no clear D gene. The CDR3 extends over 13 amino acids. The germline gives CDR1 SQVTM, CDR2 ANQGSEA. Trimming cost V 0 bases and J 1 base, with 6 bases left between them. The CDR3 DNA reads TGCAGCGTTGAAGAGGTATCGAACACTGAAGCTTTCTTT. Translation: CSVEEVSNTEAFF.

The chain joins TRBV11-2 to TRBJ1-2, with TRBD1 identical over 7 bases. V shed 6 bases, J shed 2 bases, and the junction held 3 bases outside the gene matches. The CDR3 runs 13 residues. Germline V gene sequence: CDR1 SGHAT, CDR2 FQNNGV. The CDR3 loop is CASRRDSNYGYTF. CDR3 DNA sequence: TGTGCCAGCAGGAGGGACAGCAACTATGGCTACACCTTC.

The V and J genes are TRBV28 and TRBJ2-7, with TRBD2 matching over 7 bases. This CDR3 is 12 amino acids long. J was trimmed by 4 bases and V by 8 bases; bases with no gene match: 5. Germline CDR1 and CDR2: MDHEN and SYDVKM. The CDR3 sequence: CASHREEYEQYF. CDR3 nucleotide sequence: TGTGCCAGCCACCGGGAGGAATACGAGCAGTACTTC.

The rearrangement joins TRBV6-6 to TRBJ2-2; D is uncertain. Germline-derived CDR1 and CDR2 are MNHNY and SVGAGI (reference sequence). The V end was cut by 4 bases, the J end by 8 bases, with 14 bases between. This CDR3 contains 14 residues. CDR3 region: CASSSVHSRGELFF. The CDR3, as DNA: TGTGCCAGCAGTTCGGTCCATTCGAGGGGGGAGCTGTTTTTT.

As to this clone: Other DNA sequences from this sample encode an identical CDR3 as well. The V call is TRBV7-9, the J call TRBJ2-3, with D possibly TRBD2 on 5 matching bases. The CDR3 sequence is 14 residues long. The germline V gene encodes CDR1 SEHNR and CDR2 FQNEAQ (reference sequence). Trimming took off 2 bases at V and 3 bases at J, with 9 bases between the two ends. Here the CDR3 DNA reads TGTGCCAGCAGCTTATGGACGGGAACAGATACGCAGTATTTT. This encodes CASSLWTGTDTQYF.

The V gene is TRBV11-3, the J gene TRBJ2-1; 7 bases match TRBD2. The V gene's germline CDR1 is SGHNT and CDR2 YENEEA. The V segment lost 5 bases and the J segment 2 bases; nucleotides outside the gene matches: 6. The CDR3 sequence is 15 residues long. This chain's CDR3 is CASSATSEPYNEQFF. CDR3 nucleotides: TGTGCCAGCAGCGCCACTAGCGAACCCTACAATGAGCAGTTCTTC.

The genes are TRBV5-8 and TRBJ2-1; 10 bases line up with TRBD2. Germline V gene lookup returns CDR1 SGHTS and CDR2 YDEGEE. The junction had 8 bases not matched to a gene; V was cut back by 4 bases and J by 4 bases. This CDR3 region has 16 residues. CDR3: CASSVAGGRVYNEQFF. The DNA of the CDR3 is TGTGCCAGCAGCGTAGCGGGAGGAAGAGTATACAATGAGCAGTTCTTC.

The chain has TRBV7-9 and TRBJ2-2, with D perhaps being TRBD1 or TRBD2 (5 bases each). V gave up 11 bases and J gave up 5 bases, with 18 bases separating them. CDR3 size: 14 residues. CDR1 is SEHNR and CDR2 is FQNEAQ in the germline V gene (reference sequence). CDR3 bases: TGTGCCCCTACCAAGCAGGGAGAGACCGGGGAGCTGTTTTTT. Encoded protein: CAPTKQGETGELFF. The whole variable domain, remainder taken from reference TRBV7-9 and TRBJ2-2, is DTGVSQNPRHKITKRGQNVTFRCDPISEHNRLYWYRQTLGQGPEFLTYFQNEAQLEKSRLLSDRFSAERPKGSFSTLEIQRTEQGDSAMYLCAPTKQGETGELFFGEGSRLTVL.

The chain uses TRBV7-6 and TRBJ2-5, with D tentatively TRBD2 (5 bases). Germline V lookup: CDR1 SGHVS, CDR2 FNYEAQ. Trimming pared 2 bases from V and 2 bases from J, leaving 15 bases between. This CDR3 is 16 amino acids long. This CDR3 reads CASSLYRGRRQETQYF. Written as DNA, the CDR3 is TGTGCCAGCAGCTTATATCGGGGTAGGCGGCAAGAGACCCAGTACTTC.

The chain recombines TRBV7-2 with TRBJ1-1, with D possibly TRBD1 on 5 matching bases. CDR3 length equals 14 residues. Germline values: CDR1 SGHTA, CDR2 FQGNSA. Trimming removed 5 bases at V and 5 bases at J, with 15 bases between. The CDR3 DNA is TGTGCCAGCAGCCTTGGGACGAGTCGGACTGAAGCTTTCTTT. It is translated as CASSLGTSRTEAFF.

The CDR3 sequence is CASSLALPGELFF. In DNA form, the CDR3 reads TGTGCCAGCAGTTTAGCGCTCCCGGGGGAGCTGTTTTTT. The chain employs TRBV28 and TRBJ2-2; the D is unclear. The CDR3 has 13 amino acids. The germline V gene encodes CDR1 MDHEN and CDR2 SYDVKM. The germline V and J ends were trimmed by 2 bases and 8 bases, with 9 bases remaining between them.

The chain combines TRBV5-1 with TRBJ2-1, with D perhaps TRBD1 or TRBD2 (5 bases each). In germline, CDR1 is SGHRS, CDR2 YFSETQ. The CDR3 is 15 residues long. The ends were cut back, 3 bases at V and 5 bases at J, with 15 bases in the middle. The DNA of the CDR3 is TGCGCCAGCAGCTCAATGGGACCAAAAAACAATGAGCAGTTCTTC. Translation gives CASSSMGPKNNEQFF.

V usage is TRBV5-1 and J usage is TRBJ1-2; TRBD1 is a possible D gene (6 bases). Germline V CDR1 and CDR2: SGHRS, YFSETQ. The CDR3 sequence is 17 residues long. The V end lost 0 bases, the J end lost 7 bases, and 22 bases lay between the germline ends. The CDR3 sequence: CASSLEPPGARSPGYTF. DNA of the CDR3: TGCGCCAGCAGCTTGGAGCCCCCGGGGGCGCGTTCGCCTGGCTACACCTTC.

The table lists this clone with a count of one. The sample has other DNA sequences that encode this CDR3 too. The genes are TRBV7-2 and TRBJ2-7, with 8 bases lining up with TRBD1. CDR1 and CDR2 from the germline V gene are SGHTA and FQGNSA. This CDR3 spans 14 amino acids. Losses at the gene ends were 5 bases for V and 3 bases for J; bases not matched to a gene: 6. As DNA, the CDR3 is TGTGCCAGCAGCCCGCAGGGGGCAATCTACGAGCAGTACTTC. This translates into CASSPQGAIYEQYF.

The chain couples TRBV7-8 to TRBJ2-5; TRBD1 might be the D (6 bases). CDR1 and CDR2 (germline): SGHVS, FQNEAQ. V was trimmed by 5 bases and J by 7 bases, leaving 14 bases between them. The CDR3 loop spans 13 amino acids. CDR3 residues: CASSVDSLGTQYF. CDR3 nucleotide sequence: TGTGCCAGCAGCGTGGACAGCCTGGGGACCCAGTACTTC. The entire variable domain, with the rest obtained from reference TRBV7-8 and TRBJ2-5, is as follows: GAGVSQSPRYKVAKRGQDVALRCDPISGHVSLFWYQQALGQGPEFLTYFQNEAQLDKSGLPSDRFFAERPEGSVSTLKIQRTQQEDSAVYLCASSVDSLGTQYFGPGTRLLVL.

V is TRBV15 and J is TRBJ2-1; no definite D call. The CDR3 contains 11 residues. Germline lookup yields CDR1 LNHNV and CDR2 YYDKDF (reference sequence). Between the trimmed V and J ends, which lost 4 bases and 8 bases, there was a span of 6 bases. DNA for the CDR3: TGTGCCACCAGCAATCTGGATGAGCAGTTCTTC. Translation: CATSNLDEQFF. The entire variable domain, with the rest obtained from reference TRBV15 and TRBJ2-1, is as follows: DAMVIQNPRYQVTQFGKPVTLSCSQTLNHNVMYWYQQKSSQAPKLLFHYYDKDFNNEADTPDNFQSRRPNTSFCFLDIRSPGLGDTAMYLCATSNLDEQFFGPGTRLTVL.

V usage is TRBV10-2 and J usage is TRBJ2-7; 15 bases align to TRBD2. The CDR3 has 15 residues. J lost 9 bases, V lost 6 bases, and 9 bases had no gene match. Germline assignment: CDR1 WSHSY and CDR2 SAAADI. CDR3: CASRGLAGGYDWQYF. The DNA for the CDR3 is TGCGCCAGCAGGGGACTAGCGGGAGGTTACGACTGGCAGTACTTC.

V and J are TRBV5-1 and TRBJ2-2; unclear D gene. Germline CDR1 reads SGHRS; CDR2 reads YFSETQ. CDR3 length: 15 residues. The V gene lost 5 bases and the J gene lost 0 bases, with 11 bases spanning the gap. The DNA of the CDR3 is TGCGCCAGCAGAGGGAAGAACTCGAACACCGGGGAGCTGTTTTTT. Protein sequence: CASRGKNSNTGELFF.